This T cell receptor beta chain was sequenced during a study of CD8+ T cells in alopecia areata. The V gene end was trimmed by 8 bases and the J gene end by 2 bases; junction bases not matched to a gene: 8. This CDR3 has 14 amino acids. Germline-derived CDR1 and CDR2 are MGHDK and SYGVNS. Described treatment: oral pan-JAK inhibitor, 5-10 mg twice daily. The sequencing template was cDNA reverse transcribed from extracted RNA. The repertoire was sequenced with immunoSEQ multiplex PCR; TCRdb's copy has only in-frame clones and lacks some. Seen here are about 150,000 clones, less than 70% observed once, and the top ten hold approximately 15%. This clone was detected only a few times.

Sample: CD8+ T cells sorted from blood, taken at week 4, from a patient treated with tofacitinib. The chain carries TRBV25-1 and TRBJ2-5; 7 bases map to TRBD2. The origin of this receptor is a human donor with alopecia areata. The CDR3 loop reads CASWGGDSQETQYF. The DNA for the CDR3 is TGTGCCAGCTGGGGGGGTGACAGTCAAGAGACCCAGTACTTC.